This entry lists 12 T cell receptor beta chains sequenced from one sample in a study of radiotherapy plus CTLA-4 blockade in lung cancer. TCRdb's copy holds only in-frame clones and misses some; the assay was immunoSEQ multiplex PCR. This sample has approximately 50,000 clones, with around four fifths found just once. The sequenced sample was peripheral blood, obtained from a patient treated with radiotherapy plus ipilimumab. These receptors all come from a human donor with non-small cell lung cancer whose response to radiotherapy plus ipilimumab could not be evaluated.

V and J are TRBV18 and TRBJ1-2; 8 nucleotides align to TRBD1. Trimming at V came to 5 bases and at J to 7 bases, leaving 6 bases not matched to a gene. This CDR3 is built from 13 residues. Germline loops: CDR1 KGHSH, CDR2 LQKENI. The CDR3 sequence is CASSETGESGYTF. As DNA, the CDR3 is TGTGCCAGCTCAGAGACAGGGGAGAGTGGCTACACCTTC. The full variable domain, its missing parts supplied by reference TRBV18 and TRBJ1-2, is NAGVMQNPRHLVRRRGQEARLRCSPMKGHSHVYWYRQLPEEGLKFMVYLQKENIIDESGMPKERFSAEFPKEGPSILRIQQVVRGDSAAYFCASSETGESGYTFGSGTRLTVV.

This clone was seen once. The V call is TRBV5-1, the J call TRBJ2-3; no definite D call. Germline CDR1 is SGHRS and CDR2 is YFSETQ. V lost 4 bases to trimming and J lost 4 bases, with 10 bases between them. This CDR3 is 13 amino acids long. DNA for the CDR3: TGCGCCAGCAGCCCTGGCAGCGCAGATACGCAGTATTTT. Translating it yields CASSPGSADTQYF. The full variable domain, completed using reference TRBV5-1 and TRBJ2-3, is KAGVTQTPRYLIKTRGQQVTLSCSPISGHRSVSWYQQTPGQGLQFLFEYFSETQRNKGNFPGRFSGRQFSNSRSEMNVSTLELGDSALYLCASSPGSADTQYFGPGTRLTVL.

This chain connects TRBV11-3 to TRBJ2-4, with unresolved D. This CDR3 has 13 amino acids. The V and J ends lost 0 bases and 5 bases respectively, with 5 bases between them. Germline V gene sequence: CDR1 SGHNT, CDR2 YENEEA. In DNA form, the CDR3 reads TGTGCCAGCAGCTTAGATGGCCAAAACATTCAGTACTTC. As protein: CASSLDGQNIQYF.

This chain links TRBV7-9 with TRBJ1-2, with TRBD1 identical over 10 bases. The germline gives CDR1 SEHNR, CDR2 FQNEAQ (reference sequence). The CDR3 runs 15 residues. After removal of 5 bases from V and 3 bases from J, the junction contained 6 bases not matched to a gene. This chain's CDR3 is CASSPPGTGDYGYTF. The CDR3, as DNA: TGTGCCAGCAGCCCCCCAGGGACAGGGGACTATGGCTACACCTTC.

The count of this clone is one. The genes are TRBV4-1 and TRBJ2-1; 13 nucleotides agree with TRBD2. The CDR3 spans 18 residues. After removal of 7 bases from V and 7 bases from J, the junction contained 16 bases not matched to a gene. The V gene's germline CDR1 is MGHRA and CDR2 YSYEKL. CDR3 coding DNA: TGCGCCAGCACCACCCGAACAACAGGACTAGCGGGAGCGAATGAGCAGTTCTTC. Translation gives CASTTRTTGLAGANEQFF.

J is TRBJ2-1 and V is TRBV2, with 11 bases identical to TRBD2. The V segment lost 6 bases and the J segment 5 bases; nucleotides outside the gene matches: 6. The CDR3 runs to 15 residues. Germline-derived CDR1 and CDR2 are SNHLY and FYNNEI. The CDR3 region is CASRAGTSGHNEQFF. DNA for the CDR3: TGTGCCAGCAGGGCCGGGACTAGCGGACACAATGAGCAGTTCTTC.

The J gene is TRBJ1-1, the V gene TRBV29-1; TRBD1 is a possible D gene (5 bases). CDR1 is SQVTM, CDR2 ANQGSEA, per germline. The CDR3 length is 14 residues. Between the trimmed V and J ends, which lost 2 bases and 5 bases, there was a span of 15 bases. The CDR3 loop reads CSVETGRDLTEAFF. The CDR3, as DNA: TGCAGCGTTGAAACGGGCAGGGATCTAACTGAAGCTTTCTTT. Full variable domain (remainder filled in from reference TRBV29-1 and TRBJ1-1): SAVISQKPSRDICQRGTSLTIQCQVDSQVTMMFWYRQQPGQSLTLIATANQGSEATYESGFVIDKFPISRPNLTFSTLTVSNMSPEDSSIYLCSVETGRDLTEAFFGQGTRLTVV.

In this sample, this clone turned up once. The chain has TRBV18 and TRBJ1-2; D is possibly TRBD1 (5 bases). The V gene's germline CDR1 is KGHSH and CDR2 LQKENI. The V end was cut by 6 bases, the J end by 3 bases, with 17 bases between. The CDR3 covers 15 residues. CDR3 residues: CASSENADTHYGYTF. CDR3 nucleotide sequence: TGTGCCAGCTCGGAAAACGCGGACACCCACTATGGCTACACCTTC. Looking up the rest from reference TRBV18 and TRBJ1-2 gives the full variable domain: NAGVMQNPRHLVRRRGQEARLRCSPMKGHSHVYWYRQLPEEGLKFMVYLQKENIIDESGMPKERFSAEFPKEGPSILRIQQVVRGDSAAYFCASSENADTHYGYTFGSGTRLTVV.

As for this clone: Other DNA sequences in this sample translate to the same CDR3. The J gene is TRBJ2-5, the V gene TRBV18, with D perhaps TRBD2 (6 bases). V was shortened by 0 bases and J by 2 bases, with 7 bases between the two germline ends. This CDR3 contains 14 residues. Germline CDR1 KGHSH, CDR2 LQKENI. The CDR3 bases are TGTGCCAGCTCACCACCGGGGAGGCAAGAGACCCAGTACTTC. Translated: CASSPPGRQETQYF.

The chain combines TRBV5-1 with TRBJ1-1, with D unclear. CDR3 size: 15 residues. Trimming shortened V by 0 bases and J by 0 bases, and 9 bases separated the two germline ends. Germline loops: CDR1 SGHRS, CDR2 YFSETQ. In DNA form, the CDR3 reads TGCGCCAGCAGCTTGGACGGGATCATGAACACTGAAGCTTTCTTT. Translating gives CASSLDGIMNTEAFF.

The chain carries TRBV5-6 and TRBJ1-1; possible D gene TRBD1, 5 bases. V was cut by 5 bases and J by 1 base, with 15 bases left in between. The V gene's germline CDR1 is SGHDT and CDR2 YYEEEE. This CDR3 contains 15 residues. CDR3 sequence: CASRPRRGWNTEAFF. The CDR3 DNA follows: TGTGCCAGCAGACCGAGGCGGGGCTGGAACACTGAAGCTTTCTTT.

This chain connects TRBV28 to TRBJ2-1; maybe TRBD2 (6 bases). Trimming removed 5 bases at V and 5 bases at J, with 16 bases between. Looked up from germline, CDR1 is MDHEN and CDR2 is SYDVKM. The length of the CDR3 is 15 residues. CDR3 nucleotide sequence: TGTGCCAGCAGTCCAACCGGGACTTTCGACAATGAGCAGTTCTTC. Translated, it gives CASSPTGTFDNEQFF.